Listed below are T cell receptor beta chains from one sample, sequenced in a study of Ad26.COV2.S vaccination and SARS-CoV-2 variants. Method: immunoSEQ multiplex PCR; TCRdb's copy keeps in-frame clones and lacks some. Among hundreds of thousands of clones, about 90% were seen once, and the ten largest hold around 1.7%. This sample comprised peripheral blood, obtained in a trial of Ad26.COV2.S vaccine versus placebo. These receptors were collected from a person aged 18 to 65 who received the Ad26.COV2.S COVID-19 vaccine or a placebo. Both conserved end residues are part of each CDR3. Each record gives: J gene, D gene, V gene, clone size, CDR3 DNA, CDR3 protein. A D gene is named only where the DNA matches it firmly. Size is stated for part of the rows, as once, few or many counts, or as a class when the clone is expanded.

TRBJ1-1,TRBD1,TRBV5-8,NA,TGTGCCAGCAGCTGGACAGGGTCGAGCACTGAAGCTTTCTTT,CASSWTGSSTEAFF
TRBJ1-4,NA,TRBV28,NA,TGTGCCAGCAGTTTAGAGGGTAATGGTGAAAAACTGTTTTTT,CASSLEGNGEKLFF
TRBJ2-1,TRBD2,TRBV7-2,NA,TGTGCCAGCAGCTCCTCGTGGAGCGGGGATTGGGTCTTC,CASSSSWSGDWVF
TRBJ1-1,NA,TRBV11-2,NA,TGTGCCAGCAGGATAGACCTGGGAAGGGGTATTGAAGCTTTCTTT,CASRIDLGRGIEAFF
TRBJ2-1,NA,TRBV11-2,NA,TGTGCCAGCAGCCCCACCAGCGGGTACAATGAGCAGTTCTTC,CASSPTSGYNEQFF
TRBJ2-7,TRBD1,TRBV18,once,TGTGCCAGCTCACCACCTTCGTCGAGGGGGCAAGAGCAGTACTTC,CASSPPSSRGQEQYF
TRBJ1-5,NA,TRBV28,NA,TGTGCCAGCACTGGGTACATATCAATCAATCAGCCCCAGCATTTT,CASTGYISINQPQHF
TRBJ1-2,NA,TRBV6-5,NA,TGTGCCAGCAGTTACGGGACTGACTCTTCATATGGCTACACCTTC,CASSYGTDSSYGYTF
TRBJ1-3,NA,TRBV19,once,TGTGCCAGTAGCCGAGGAGGGGAGGCTGGAAACACCATATATTTT,CASSRGGEAGNTIYF
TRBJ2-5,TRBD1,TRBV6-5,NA,TGTGCCAGCAGTTCCCGGGCCGGGACAGGGGAGACCCAGTACTTC,CASSSRAGTGETQYF
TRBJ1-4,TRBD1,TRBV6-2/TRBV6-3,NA,TGTGCCAGCAGTTACGATCCAGGGGGCGTCGCAACTAATGAAAAACTGTTTTTT,CASSYDPGGVATNEKLFF
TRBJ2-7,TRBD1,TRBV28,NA,TGTGCCAGCAGTTCCCCAGGGGGAGCCTACGAGCAGTACTTC,CASSSPGGAYEQYF
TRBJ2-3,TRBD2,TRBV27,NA,TGTGCCAGCAGACAAGCCCGACTAGCGGGGCCTCCAGGGGGCACAGATACGCAGTATTTT,CASRQARLAGPPGGTDTQYF
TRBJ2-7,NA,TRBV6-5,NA,TGTGCCAGCAGTTTCAGGGTTGACTACGAGCAGTACTTC,CASSFRVDYEQYF